This T cell receptor beta chain was observed in a study of T cell responses to AZD1222 COVID-19 vaccine (dated by TCRdb to about 2021). Looking at the study overall: AZD1222 recipients given second doses at about 4 weeks or at about 12 weeks were pooled, since spike-specific TCR depth and breadth were not found to differ between the two schedules. Trial participants were enrolled by age into subgroups of 18-55, 56-69 and 70-plus years, and around 150, 28 and 57 TCR-sequenced participants, respectively, were included in these subgroups. A total of 230 to 250 trial participants underwent TCR sequencing, of whom about 200 received two doses of AZD1222 and around 25 received two doses of the MenACWY control vaccine.

Turning to this clone: This receptor's antigen is unknown. The sample holds no much larger clone one base away, and base qualities are not on file.

The CDR3 regions of human TCRbeta chains were subjected to immunosequencing. Per the original workflow: TCRs in the repertoires were compared against a reference library of SARS-CoV-2-specific TCRs that had been generated with the MIRA antigen-specificity platform. Breadth meant the fraction of unique TCRs that were SARS-CoV-2-associated, whereas depth meant the fraction of total T cells that were SARS-CoV-2-associated. Using the MIRA data, each spike-specific TCR was assigned both to the spike region to which the TCR was reactive and to a CD4 or CD8 class. Log10-transformed breadth and depth values were compared by one-way ANOVA with Sidak's multiple comparisons tests. TCRdb took this table from immuneACCESS and kept in-frame rearrangements with V and J called. Such tables lack part of the clones; where checked against another copy, unresolved V genes explain under half of the gap, and the rest is unexplained. V and J calls plus clone size are reproduced from that table; the DNA served to infer D and trimming. The sample table holds 110,000 to 150,000 clones, of which just over 90% were seen once. The ten largest clones represent about 1.9% of the sample.

The time point label for this specimen denotes: baseline before first vaccination. Vaccinee samples came from UK trials COV001 and COV002, including a single-blind randomized controlled phase 2/3 trial of AZD1222 (ChAdOx1 nCoV-19) in healthy adults. For TCRbeta chain sequencing, PBMC samples were collected from trial participants at day 0 and at day 28 after the second dose. The research as a whole found: After two AZD1222 doses, both the breadth and the depth of spike-specific TCRs were significantly higher than at day 0 and than in MenACWY recipients. Nearly half of unique spike-specific TCRs reportedly recognized epitopes outside regions mutated in the B.1.351 and B.1.1.7 variants. Because no samples from the day 14 peak response were available, repertoires could be characterized only after the peak T cell response. Conclusions about previously exposed vaccinees are limited because only a handful of AZD1222 recipients were SARS-CoV-2 seropositive at baseline. CD4 TCRs associated with the vaccine covered the entire spike protein, and the dominant responses were in regions 160-218 and 743-854. In the small 56-69-year group, the increase in depth fell short of significance, most likely because of low power. Participants were mostly white British and included more females than males, and it was suggested by the authors that clonal diversity may have been underestimated.

From the germline V gene, CDR1 is SGHRS and CDR2 is YFSETQ. From the cysteine up to the phenylalanine, the CDR3 has a length of 14 residues. This entry keeps only the CDR3 DNA: 42 bases, framed from base 1. V lost 0 bases and J lost 5 bases; the stretch between them is 11 bases long. The rearrangement joined TRBV5-1 to TRBJ1-1; the D gene is perhaps TRBD1, from 5 matching bases. This receptor was obtained from an adult in good health. Sequenced here: peripheral blood, sampled on day 0 of AZD1222 vaccination. The sequenced DNA is TGCGCCAGCAGCTTGGACAGGTCGGGGACTGAAGCTTTCTTT. Its translation is CASSLDRSGTEAFF.